This entry lists 2 T cell receptor beta chains sequenced from one sample in a study of PD-1 blockade in classical Hodgkin lymphoma. All trial patients relapsed after autologous stem cell transplantation. Method: immunoSEQ multiplex PCR; TCRdb's copy keeps in-frame clones and lacks some. The sample lists 20,000 to 25,000 clones, around 80% occurring once. This material consisted of peripheral blood mononuclear cells (PBMCs), taken before the second cycle of nivolumab. The receptors come from a human donor with classical Hodgkin lymphoma.

The rearrangement uses TRBV6-1 and TRBJ2-5; unclear D gene. Germline CDR1 is MNHNS and CDR2 is SASEGT. The CDR3 sequence is 12 residues long. Trimming stripped 6 bases from V and 6 bases from J, with 11 bases between. CDR3 sequence reads: CASSVTGQTQYF. For the CDR3, the DNA is TGTGCCAGCAGCGTCACGGGCCAGACCCAGTACTTC.

The count of this clone is one. The chain combines TRBV18 with TRBJ1-1; 7 nucleotides match TRBD1. This CDR3 comprises 15 residues. V lost 3 bases, J lost 4 bases, and 8 bases stayed unmatched. Germline V gene lookup returns CDR1 KGHSH and CDR2 LQKENI. CDR3 protein: CASSPRTGPSTEAFF. DNA of the CDR3: TGTGCCAGCTCACCCCGGACAGGTCCGAGCACTGAAGCTTTCTTT.